The rows below give T cell receptor beta chains drawn from one sample of a study of early T cells in non-severe SARS-CoV-2 infection. TCRdb ran MiXCR on the 5' RACE reads and lists one entry per CDR3 protein. The data show approximately 110,000 distinct CDR3 sequences, just under 15% seen once. Sequences were obtained from whole blood. The receptors shown here come from an adult who was a healthcare worker with PCR-confirmed SARS-CoV-2 infection or an uninfected control (not recorded which). Both conserved end residues are part of each CDR3. A D gene is named only where the DNA matches it firmly. For some rows the clone size is stated as once, few or many, or as a class when expanded; others skip it.

>NA|TRBV20-1|TRBD2|TRBJ2-1
CSARDGAGVHNEQFF
TGCAGTGCTAGAGATGGAGCGGGGGTTCACAATGAGCAGTTCTTC
>once|TRBV2|NA|TRBJ2-5
CASKAAPETQYF
TGTGCCAGCAAGGCAGCCCCGGAGACCCAGTACTTC
>NA|TRBV6-1|NA|TRBJ1-4
CASSEAVANEKLFF
TGTGCCAGCAGTGAGGCGGTGGCTAATGAAAAACTGTTTTTT
>few|TRBV20-1|NA|TRBJ2-6
CSAPGTQLDTGANVLTF
TGCAGTGCTCCTGGGACACAACTCGATACTGGGGCCAACGTCCTGACTTTC
>NA|TRBV3-1|NA|TRBJ2-4
CASSHRGAKNIQYF
TGTGCCAGCAGCCATCGAGGGGCCAAAAACATTCAGTACTTC
>many|TRBV3-1|NA|TRBJ2-3
CASSFTDTQYF
TGTGCCAGCAGCTTCACAGATACGCAGTATTTT
>NA|TRBV30|TRBD2|TRBJ2-3
CAWGAGGTDTQYF
TGTGCCTGGGGAGCGGGAGGCACAGATACGCAGTATTTT
>NA|TRBV14|NA|TRBJ2-3
CASSPNRETQYF
TGTGCCAGCAGCCCCAACAGGGAGACGCAGTATTTT
>many|TRBV7-6|NA|TRBJ2-7
CASSLERNSYEQYF
TGTGCCAGCAGCTTAGAGCGAAACTCCTACGAGCAGTACTTC
>few|TRBV20-1|NA|TRBJ2-7
CSARVFTRSGSYEQYF
TGCAGTGCTAGAGTATTTACCCGAAGCGGGTCATACGAGCAGTACTTC
>NA|TRBV10-2|NA|TRBJ2-2
CARAFPGQRTPGSCFF
NA